Listed here are 21 T cell receptor beta chains from one sample, sequenced in a study of blood T cell repertoires in COVID-19. Produced via immunoSEQ multiplex PCR; TCRdb's table is partial and in-frame only. The sample shows approximately 67,000 clones, 80% to 90% of them seen only once. Source material: peripheral blood. These receptors all come from a man in his fifties with active COVID-19.

V usage is TRBV28 and J usage is TRBJ2-1, with 7 bases identical to TRBD1. The ends lost 5 bases at V and 10 bases at J; junction bases unmatched: 11. Looked up from germline, CDR1 is MDHEN and CDR2 is SYDVKM. This CDR3 is 14 amino acids long. The CDR3 nucleotides are TGTGCCAGCAGTCTACGGACAGGCACAGTCGAGCAGTTCTTC. It encodes CASSLRTGTVEQFF.

This chain joins TRBV5-6 and TRBJ1-4; the D is unclear. The CDR3 extends over 16 amino acids. The germline V gene has CDR1 SGHDT and CDR2 YYEEEE. V shed 4 bases and J shed 8 bases, with 21 bases lying between them. The CDR3 DNA is TGTGCCAGCAGCCTCCAAGGTGGCGCCATTAGCGAAAAACTGTTTTTT. Translation gives CASSLQGGAISEKLFF.

This sequence joins TRBV7-2 and TRBJ1-2; tentative D call: TRBD1 (5 bases). Per germline, CDR1 SGHTA and CDR2 FQGNSA. V lost 1 base to trimming and J lost 4 bases, with 13 bases between them. CDR3 length equals 15 residues. DNA of the CDR3: TGTGCCAGCAGCTTAGATTGGGGGGAGATCTATGGCTACACCTTC. It yields the protein CASSLDWGEIYGYTF.

The chain carries TRBV27 and TRBJ1-1, with 7 bases that match TRBD1. After removal of 8 bases from V and 0 bases from J, the junction contained 9 bases not matched to a gene. CDR1 MNHEY and CDR2 SMNVEV come from the germline V gene (reference sequence). The CDR3 covers 15 residues. CDR3 loop: CASGKQGILNTEAFF. The CDR3 DNA is TGTGCCAGCGGAAAACAGGGGATATTGAACACTGAAGCTTTCTTT.

The chain uses TRBV6-5 and TRBJ1-2, with 7 positions matching TRBD1. Germline CDR1 MNHEY, CDR2 SVGAGI. The CDR3 loop spans 15 amino acids. The trim removed 6 bases at V and 7 bases at J, leaving 14 bases unmatched. CDR3 DNA sequence: TGTGCCAGCAGCCGAACCGGGACAGCCCTCCGTGGCTACACCTTC. Its protein is CASSRTGTALRGYTF.

The chain employs TRBV18 and TRBJ2-6, with a tentative D call TRBD1 (5 bases). Germline V gene sequence: CDR1 KGHSH, CDR2 LQKENI. The CDR3 extends over 16 amino acids. V gave up 4 bases and J gave up 0 bases, with 10 bases separating them. The CDR3, as DNA: TGTGCCAGCTCACTGGCTCAGGGCTCTGGGGCCAACGTCCTGACTTTC. Residues: CASSLAQGSGANVLTF.

This clone is a singleton in its sample. The chain joins TRBV28 to TRBJ2-7, with 7 bases fitting TRBD1. Germline CDR1 and CDR2: MDHEN and SYDVKM. With V trimmed by 3 bases and J by 6 bases, 8 bases remained unmatched. CDR3 length equals 14 residues. CDR3 nucleotides: TGTGCCAGCAGTTTTCTGGACAGGCCCCCCGAGCAGTACTTC. It translates to CASSFLDRPPEQYF.

The chain uses TRBV7-9 and TRBJ2-5; tentatively, D is TRBD1 (8 bases). V lost 4 bases and J lost 4, with 16 bases in between. Per germline, CDR1 SEHNR and CDR2 FQNEAQ (reference sequence). There are 15 residues in the CDR3. The DNA of the CDR3 is TGTGCCAGCAGCTCAGGACAGGGAGGGTTAGAGACCCAGTACTTC. Protein product: CASSSGQGGLETQYF.

The chain couples TRBV28 to TRBJ2-7; no clear D. V gave up 2 bases and J gave up 2 bases, with 7 bases separating them. Per the germline V gene, CDR1 is MDHEN and CDR2 is SYDVKM. The CDR3 sequence is 13 residues long. CDR3 protein: CASSLKPAYEQYF. The DNA of the CDR3 is TGTGCCAGCAGTTTAAAGCCCGCCTACGAGCAGTACTTC.

In this sample, this clone turned up once. This chain uses TRBV30 with TRBJ1-2, with 8 bases identical to TRBD1. Trimming took 6 bases from V and 5 from J; bases not matched to a gene: 5. In germline, CDR1 is GTSNPN, CDR2 SVGIG (reference sequence). This CDR3 region has 12 residues. The CDR3 sequence: CACLRQGYGYTF. In DNA, the CDR3 is TGTGCCTGCCTTCGACAGGGGTATGGCTACACCTTC.

The V and J genes are TRBV5-4 and TRBJ1-1; maybe TRBD1 (6 bases). Per the germline V gene, CDR1 is SGHNT and CDR2 is YYREEE (reference sequence). Trimming cost V 5 bases and J 6 bases, with 17 bases left between them. The length of the CDR3 is 14 residues. The DNA for the CDR3 is TGTGCCAGCAGGGTTGAACAGGGTTATCCTGAAGCTTTCTTT. As protein: CASRVEQGYPEAFF.

V and J are TRBV18 and TRBJ2-1; TRBD2 matches 9 bases. Trimming took 3 bases from V and 8 from J; bases not matched to a gene: 11. Looked up from germline, CDR1 is KGHSH and CDR2 is LQKENI. This CDR3 is 16 amino acids long. The CDR3 coding sequence is TGTGCCAGCTCACCCAACCCCAGCGGGAGGATTCATGAGCAGTTCTTC. It encodes CASSPNPSGRIHEQFF.

CDR3 nucleotide sequence: TGCAGTGCTAGATCCGACACTGAAGCTTTCTTT. Protein product: CSARSDTEAFF. The rearrangement joins TRBV20-1 to TRBJ1-1; D remains ambiguous. Germline values: CDR1 DFQATT, CDR2 SNEGSKA (reference sequence). This CDR3 contains 11 residues. The V end was cut by 2 bases, the J end by 3 bases, with 4 bases between.

This clone was seen only a few times. The CDR3 DNA reads as TGTGCCATCAGTGACTGGACACAGAACAATGAGCAGTTCTTC. It codes for CAISDWTQNNEQFF. The V call is TRBV10-3, the J call TRBJ2-1; tentative D call: TRBD1 (5 bases). The V end lost 3 bases, the J end lost 5 bases, and 11 bases lay between the germline ends. Germline lookup yields CDR1 ENHRY and CDR2 SYGVKD. The CDR3 is 14 residues long.

The chain recombines TRBV9 with TRBJ2-5; TRBD2 agrees at 11 bases. This CDR3 contains 14 residues. Losses at the gene ends were 6 bases for V and 5 bases for J; bases not matched to a gene: 6. Germline lookup yields CDR1 SGDLS and CDR2 YYNGEE. The CDR3 loop reads CASTTSGSPETQYF. In DNA form, the CDR3 reads TGTGCCAGCACCACTAGCGGGAGTCCGGAGACCCAGTACTTC.

This clone was counted a single time. This chain uses TRBV6-5 with TRBJ1-6, with D perhaps TRBD1 (5 bases). This CDR3 comprises 15 residues. The germline V and J ends were trimmed by 6 bases and 8 bases, with 17 bases remaining between them. CDR1 and CDR2 from the germline V gene are MNHEY and SVGAGI. CDR3 in amino acids: CASSGPGLRDSPLHF. The CDR3, as DNA: TGTGCCAGCAGCGGCCCGGGACTCAGGGATTCACCCCTCCACTTT.

V and J are TRBV11-2 and TRBJ1-6; 7 bases line up with TRBD1. Trimming cost V 4 bases and J 2 bases; bases outside gene matches: 5. CDR3 length equals 16 residues. The germline V gene has CDR1 SGHAT and CDR2 FQNNGV. This chain's CDR3 is CASSSTGVTYNSPLHF. CDR3 DNA: TGTGCCAGCAGCTCCACAGGGGTCACCTATAATTCACCCCTCCACTTT.

The chain recombines TRBV28 with TRBJ2-3, with D perhaps TRBD2 (7 bases). With 3 bases removed from V and 4 bases from J, the gap between germline ends came to 17 bases. Germline CDR1 and CDR2: MDHEN and SYDVKM. The CDR3 consists of 16 residues. The CDR3 reads CASSLPGGLGADTQYF. The CDR3 DNA reads TGTGCCAGCAGTTTGCCGGGGGGCCTCGGGGCAGATACGCAGTATTTT. The complete variable domain, with remaining parts taken from reference TRBV28 and TRBJ2-3, reads DVKVTQSSRYLVKRTGEKVFLECVQDMDHENMFWYRQDPGLGLRLIYFSYDVKMKEKGDIPEGYSVSREKKERFSLILESASTNQTSMYLCASSLPGGLGADTQYFGPGTRLTVL.

This clone was seen a handful of times. The chain is built from TRBV6-4 and TRBJ1-2; 10 bases fit TRBD1. The CDR3 is 14 residues long. The germline V gene encodes CDR1 MRHNA and CDR2 SNTAGT. V shed 3 bases and J 7 bases; nucleotides not matched to a gene: 5. The chain's CDR3 is CASSEATGGRGYTF. The CDR3 DNA reads as TGTGCCAGCAGTGAGGCGACAGGGGGCCGTGGCTACACCTTC.

The chain joins TRBV15 to TRBJ2-3, with 9 bases identical to TRBD1. V trimming: 3 bases; J trimming: 6 bases; junction bases outside the gene matches: 10. This CDR3 region has 16 residues. The germline V gene encodes CDR1 LNHNV and CDR2 YYDKDF (reference sequence). The CDR3 sequence: CATSRDTGGVSDTQYF. CDR3 DNA sequence: TGTGCCACCAGCAGGGACACAGGGGGCGTATCCGATACGCAGTATTTT. Full variable domain (remainder filled in from reference TRBV15 and TRBJ2-3): DAMVIQNPRYQVTQFGKPVTLSCSQTLNHNVMYWYQQKSSQAPKLLFHYYDKDFNNEADTPDNFQSRRPNTSFCFLDIRSPGLGDTAMYLCATSRDTGGVSDTQYFGPGTRLTVL.

V gene TRBV30 combines with J gene TRBJ1-6; D possibly corresponds to TRBD1 (6 bases). The V end lost 4 bases, the J end lost 10 bases, and 17 bases lay between the germline ends. Germline loops: CDR1 GTSNPN, CDR2 SVGIG (reference sequence). The CDR3 is 14 amino acids. This CDR3 is CAWTLVTGSSPLHF. DNA for the CDR3: TGTGCCTGGACCCTAGTTACAGGGTCCTCACCCCTCCACTTT.